These 5 T cell receptor beta chains came from one sample sequenced in a study of blood T cell repertoires in COVID-19. Assay: immunoSEQ multiplex PCR; the TCRdb copy retains only in-frame clones and omits some. The table has approximately 480,000 clones, about 85% seen once. The specimen was PBMCs or T cells enriched from blood (not recorded which). The receptors were sampled from a woman aged 18-29 years who had recovered from COVID-19.

The chain employs TRBV4-1 and TRBJ1-6, with D unclear. The CDR3 consists of 17 residues. V shed 0 bases and J shed 4 bases, with 13 bases lying between them. Germline CDR1 is MGHRA and CDR2 is YSYEKL. The CDR3 DNA reads as TGCGCCAGCAGCCAAGATCGGGGTCTTTATTATAATTCACCCCTCCACTTT. Protein: CASSQDRGLYYNSPLHF.

CDR3 region: CASSLGGQDTEAFF. The CDR3 DNA is TGCGCCAGCAGCTTGGGGGGACAGGACACTGAAGCTTTCTTT. The chain combines TRBV5-1 with TRBJ1-1, with 8 bases matching TRBD1. The germline CDR1 and CDR2 sequences are SGHRS and YFSETQ. The CDR3 consists of 14 residues. After removal of 0 bases from V and 3 bases from J, the junction contained 1 base not matched to a gene.

The gene calls are TRBV5-5 and TRBJ1-2; 7 positions match TRBD1. The CDR3 has 15 residues. Germline V gene data show CDR1 as SGHKS and CDR2 as YYEKEE (reference sequence). V shed 3 bases, J shed 4 bases, and the junction held 9 bases outside the gene matches. Here the CDR3 reads CASSSTPQGSYGYTF. In nucleotides, the CDR3 is TGTGCCAGCAGCTCCACCCCACAGGGGAGCTATGGCTACACCTTC.

This chain joins TRBV9 and TRBJ2-2; D might be TRBD1 (5 bases). V dropped 0 bases and J dropped 6 bases, with 9 bases sitting between them. CDR3 length: 14 residues. The germline V gene encodes CDR1 SGDLS and CDR2 YYNGEE. The CDR3 is CASSVAPGSGELFF. DNA for the CDR3: TGTGCCAGCAGCGTAGCCCCAGGGTCCGGGGAGCTGTTTTTT.

The chain links TRBV5-4 to TRBJ2-2, with 15 bases matching TRBD2. Germline V gene lookup returns CDR1 SGHNT and CDR2 YYREEE (reference sequence). V lost 7 bases and J lost 8; bases outside the gene matches: 6. This CDR3 region has 15 residues. The CDR3 DNA reads TGTGCCAGCCGGACTAGCGGGGGGGCCGTGGGGGAGCTGTTTTTT. It translates to CASRTSGGAVGELFF. The full variable domain, its missing parts supplied by reference TRBV5-4 and TRBJ2-2, is ETGVTQSPTHLIKTRGQQVTLRCSSQSGHNTVSWYQQALGQGPQFIFQYYREEENGRGNFPPRFSGLQFPNYSSELNVNALELDDSALYLCASRTSGGAVGELFFGEGSRLTVL.